Listed below are T cell receptor beta chains from one sample, sequenced in a study of T cells in localized non-small cell lung cancer. Using immunoSEQ multiplex PCR, the repertoire was profiled, and TCRdb retains in-frame clones only, with some absent. The sample records about 22,000 clones, about 88% being singletons. The input for sequencing was PBMCs, taken before any cancer treatment. The receptors shown here come from a man aged 40 to 69 with stage II squamous cell lung carcinoma. Each CDR3 is given with its conserved first and last residue.

V gene: TRBV6-5
J gene: TRBJ2-7
CDR3 protein: CASSPLGGTYEQYF

V gene: TRBV19
J gene: TRBJ2-7
CDR3 protein: CASSVPTSGGRSYEQYF

V gene: TRBV11-3
J gene: TRBJ2-3
CDR3 protein: CASSFQLADTQYF

V gene: TRBV21-1
J gene: TRBJ2-1
CDR3 protein: CASSRGGPRPSEQFF

V gene: TRBV6-5
J gene: TRBJ2-3
CDR3 protein: CASSRDRGRDTQYF

V gene: TRBV19
J gene: TRBJ2-2
CDR3 protein: CASSIGSGRLGTGELFF

V gene: TRBV5-6
J gene: TRBJ1-2
CDR3 protein: CASSSGQGTYGYTF

V gene: TRBV7-9
J gene: TRBJ1-1
CDR3 protein: CASRRGDPNTEAFF

V gene: TRBV11-1
J gene: TRBJ2-1
CDR3 protein: CASSLEASGRAYNEQFF

V gene: TRBV2
J gene: TRBJ2-7
CDR3 protein: CASSAGSGSYEQYF

V gene: TRBV2
J gene: TRBJ1-1
CDR3 protein: CARDGTSNTEAFF

V gene: TRBV5-6
J gene: TRBJ1-1
CDR3 protein: CASSLLTGLTNTEAFF

V gene: TRBV7-3
J gene: TRBJ2-5
CDR3 protein: CASSLNPAGETQYF

V gene: TRBV20-1
J gene: TRBJ1-1
CDR3 protein: CSAQEDRVAFF

V gene: TRBV7-9
J gene: TRBJ2-6
CDR3 protein: CASSQEAGANVLTF

V gene: TRBV5-1
J gene: TRBJ2-1
CDR3 protein: CASTSAWANEQFF

V gene: TRBV6-5
J gene: NA
CDR3 protein: CASSFRRGGTYEQYF

V gene: TRBV9
J gene: TRBJ1-1
CDR3 protein: CASSVEPSTEAFF

V gene: TRBV4-3
J gene: TRBJ1-2
CDR3 protein: CASSQDRVNYGYTF

V gene: TRBV14
J gene: TRBJ1-4
CDR3 protein: CASSQGLNEKLFF

V gene: TRBV28
J gene: TRBJ1-1
CDR3 protein: CASSVQTANTEAFF

V gene: TRBV5-4
J gene: TRBJ2-7
CDR3 protein: CASSSGGVSEQYF

V gene: TRBV19
J gene: TRBJ1-2
CDR3 protein: CASRSDRVGYGYTF

V gene: TRBV27
J gene: TRBJ1-5
CDR3 protein: CASNNRAGRPQHF

V gene: TRBV5-6
J gene: TRBJ1-1
CDR3 protein: CASSSGTGEAFF

V gene: TRBV4-1
J gene: TRBJ2-7
CDR3 protein: CASSQDQGIYEQYF

V gene: TRBV5-5
J gene: TRBJ1-2
CDR3 protein: CASSLALQNYGYTF

V gene: TRBV19
J gene: TRBJ1-1
CDR3 protein: CASTQGTNTEAFF

V gene: TRBV20-1
J gene: TRBJ2-7
CDR3 protein: CSARIGYEQYF

V gene: TRBV13
J gene: TRBJ1-1
CDR3 protein: CASSPTGGSGGAFF

V gene: TRBV5-3
J gene: TRBJ2-1
CDR3 protein: CASSSTGYYNEQFF